The rows below give T cell receptor beta chains drawn from one sample of a study of T cells in localized non-small cell lung cancer. Profiled with immunoSEQ multiplex PCR; TCRdb holds only in-frame clones, not every one. The sample contains about 43,000 clones, over 75% of which appear only once. The material was PBMCs, obtained before any cancer treatment. These receptors came from a woman aged 40-70 years with stage II lung adenocarcinoma. Both conserved end residues are part of each CDR3. D genes are given only for firm matches. Rows may omit the clone size; those that give it use once, few, many or a size class.

j_call,d_call,clone_size,v_call,cdr3_nt,cdr3_aa
TRBJ2-3,.,.,TRBV28,TGTGCCAGCGCCAAGGGGGACATATACACAGATACGCAGTATTTT,CASAKGDIYTDTQYF
TRBJ2-5,TRBD2,.,TRBV28,TGTGCCAGCAGTCCGAACCTAGCGGGGGAGACCCAGTACTTC,CASSPNLAGETQYF
TRBJ2-2,.,.,TRBV6-6,TGTGCCAGCGCGGGACAGACGAACCCCGGGGAGCTGTTTTTT,CASAGQTNPGELFF
TRBJ1-3,.,.,TRBV18,TGTGCCAGCTCACCAGGAGACACCTTCTCTGGAAACACCATATATTTT,CASSPGDTFSGNTIYF
TRBJ1-5,.,.,TRBV4-1,TGCGCCAGCAGCCAAGGAACACGGAATCAGCCCCAGCATTTT,CASSQGTRNQPQHF
TRBJ1-2,.,.,TRBV9,TGTGCCAGCAGCGTAGCGCACAGGGAATTGAGTGGCTACACCTTC,CASSVAHRELSGYTF
TRBJ1-1,.,.,TRBV5-1,TGCGCCAGCAGCAGGGACCCTGGGGACACTGAAGCTTTCTTT,CASSRDPGDTEAFF
TRBJ1-2,TRBD1,.,TRBV2,TGTGCCAGCAGTCATAATTATAAGGACAGGCCCGGCTACACCTTC,CASSHNYKDRPGYTF
TRBJ1-1,TRBD1,few,TRBV6-5,TGTGCCAGCAGTTACACGGACAGGGACACTGAAGCTTTCTTT,CASSYTDRDTEAFF
TRBJ1-2,.,.,TRBV28,TGTGCCAGCAGTTTAGGGAGGGGGGATGGCTACACCTTC,CASSLGRGDGYTF
TRBJ2-7,TRBD1,.,TRBV7-4,TGTGCCAGCACCTCAGGACAGGAGCCTTCCTACGAGCAGTACTTC,CASTSGQEPSYEQYF
TRBJ2-7,.,.,TRBV7-9,TGTGCCAGCAGCCAGGGGGGCGAGCAGTACTTC,CASSQGGEQYF
TRBJ1-6,TRBD1,few,TRBV13,TGTGCCAGCAGCTCGGACAGGGTTTCACCCCTCCACTTT,CASSSDRVSPLHF
TRBJ2-1,TRBD2,once,TRBV5-4,TGTGCCAGCAGCTTGGCCGCGGGGGGGCCTAACAATGAGCAGTTCTTC,CASSLAAGGPNNEQFF
TRBJ1-1,.,.,TRBV2,TGTGCCAGCAGTGGGGAAGGGACTGAAGCTTTCTTT,CASSGEGTEAFF
TRBJ1-1,.,.,TRBV5-1,TGCGCCAGCAGCTCCACCCAGGGCATGAACACTGAAGCTTTCTTT,CASSSTQGMNTEAFF
TRBJ2-5,TRBD1,.,TRBV5-6,TGTGCCAGCAGCCGGGACAGCCAAGAGACCCAGTACTTC,CASSRDSQETQYF
TRBJ2-3,.,.,TRBV21-1,TGTGCCAGCAGCACCGTAGCGGGAGCGAGCACAGATACGCAGTATTTT,CASSTVAGASTDTQYF
TRBJ2-3,TRBD2,.,TRBV27,TGTGCCAGCAGTTTAAGTAGACTAGCACAAGATACGCAGTATTTT,CASSLSRLAQDTQYF
TRBJ2-1,TRBD2,.,TRBV5-4,TGTGCCAGCAGCTTCGGGGGGGCCCCCTACAATGAGCAGTTCTTC,CASSFGGAPYNEQFF
TRBJ2-1,TRBD1,.,TRBV19,TGTGCCACTCGGGACAGGGGTGGTAATGAGCAGTTCTTC,CATRDRGGNEQFF
TRBJ2-1,TRBD1,.,TRBV18,TGTGCCAGCTCACCCCGGGACAGGGGGCTGTATACCTACAATGAGCAGTTCTTC,CASSPRDRGLYTYNEQFF
TRBJ2-5,.,.,TRBV6-1,TGTGCCAGCAGTGATGGACGGGAGCAAGAGACCCAGTACTTC,CASSDGREQETQYF